The present T cell receptor beta chain was sequenced within a study of PD-1 blockade in classical Hodgkin lymphoma. Relapse after autologous stem cell transplantation occurred in every patient, and brentuximab vedotin exposure varied. Best response was recorded as complete response, partial response or progressive disease. Trimming at V came to 3 bases and at J to 4 bases, leaving 5 bases not matched to a gene. Germline V gene data show CDR1 as MNHEY and CDR2 as SVGAGI. The CDR3 spans 14 residues. This clone was seen once. The antigen is unknown. This specimen includes other DNA sequences encoding the same CDR3. Study-wide results and caveats: Complete responders possessed baseline diversity comparable to newly diagnosed patients. In newly diagnosed patients, baseline TCR diversity was reportedly below that of healthy donors.

Sequenced by immunoSEQ multiplex PCR; TCRdb stores in-frame clones only, minus some. The sample holds approximately 84,000 clones, about nine tenths seen once. The receptor was derived from a human donor with classical Hodgkin lymphoma. Sequenced material: peripheral blood mononuclear cells (PBMCs), taken at baseline. The gene calls are TRBV6-5 and TRBJ2-5; 7 bases are shared with TRBD2. The CDR3 sequence is CASSYDPGGETQYF. The CDR3 DNA follows: TGTGCCAGCAGTTATGACCCGGGAGGAGAGACCCAGTACTTC.